The 20 T cell receptor beta chains below come from one sample, sequenced in a study of cytomegalovirus exposure and HLA in healthy donors. The primer mix had 60 Vbeta and 13 Jbeta primers. Profiled with immunoSEQ multiplex PCR; TCRdb holds only in-frame clones, not every one. The sample lists 150,000 or so clones; around 80% were seen once. Sequencing was carried out using PBMCs. All receptors derive from a man aged 18 to 29 in good health and CMV-seropositive.

V is TRBV27 and J is TRBJ1-5, with D unresolved. The V gene lost 4 bases and the J gene lost 9 bases, with 13 bases spanning the gap. The germline V gene encodes CDR1 MNHEY and CDR2 SMNVEV (reference sequence). The length of the CDR3 is 13 residues. CDR3 nucleotide sequence: TGTGCCAGCAGTTCGGGTCTATTCGGGCCCCAGCATTTT. Its translation: CASSSGLFGPQHF.

The CDR3 coding sequence is TGTGCCAGCAGCTTAACCAGCGGGACCTACAATGAGCAGTTCTTC. It codes for CASSLTSGTYNEQFF. This chain connects TRBV7-3 to TRBJ2-1; the match to TRBD2 covers 7 bases. Looked up from germline, CDR1 is SGHTA and CDR2 is FQGTGA. Unmatched junction bases numbered 1, after V lost 0 bases and J lost 2 bases. This CDR3 is 15 amino acids long.

The chain carries TRBV7-8 and TRBJ1-1; no clear D gene. The CDR3 is 14 amino acids. From germline, CDR1 is SGHVS and CDR2 FQNEAQ. The V end lost 3 bases, the J end lost 0 bases, and 8 bases lay between the germline ends. The CDR3 is CASSLMAVNTEAFF. CDR3 bases: TGTGCCAGCAGCTTGATGGCAGTGAACACTGAAGCTTTCTTT.

The chain combines TRBV5-1 with TRBJ2-1; D possibly corresponds to TRBD2 (6 bases). CDR3 size: 16 residues. Germline CDR1 and CDR2: SGHRS and YFSETQ. Trimming pared 4 bases from V and 5 bases from J, leaving 19 bases between. CDR3 bases: TGCGCCAGCAGCCCGGGGGTTTGGGCCACCAACAATGAGCAGTTCTTC. Its protein product is CASSPGVWATNNEQFF. The variable domain in full, completed from reference TRBV5-1 and TRBJ2-1, reads KAGVTQTPRYLIKTRGQQVTLSCSPISGHRSVSWYQQTPGQGLQFLFEYFSETQRNKGNFPGRFSGRQFSNSRSEMNVSTLELGDSALYLCASSPGVWATNNEQFFGPGTRLTVL.

This chain uses TRBV14 with TRBJ2-2, with D tentatively TRBD1 (6 bases). This CDR3 has 14 residues. V was clipped by 2 bases and J by 13 bases, with 17 bases between them. Germline CDR1 reads SGHDN; CDR2 reads FVKESK. The CDR3 loop reads CASSQKNRASGLFF. The DNA of the CDR3 is TGTGCCAGCAGCCAAAAAAACAGGGCGTCGGGGCTGTTTTTT. Combining the CDR3 with reference TRBV14 and TRBJ2-2 gives the whole variable domain EAGVTQFPSHSVIEKGQTVTLRCDPISGHDNLYWYRRVMGKEIKFLLHFVKESKQDESGMPNNRFLAERTGGTYSTLKVQPAELEDSGVYFCASSQKNRASGLFFGEGSRLTVL.

The chain is built from TRBV6-1 and TRBJ2-7; a possible D gene is TRBD1 (6 bases). The V gene's germline CDR1 is MNHNS and CDR2 SASEGT. This CDR3 has 11 amino acids. The germline V and J ends were trimmed by 6 bases and 9 bases, with 12 bases remaining between them. The CDR3 DNA sequence: TGTGCCAGCAGATCGCTAGGGGGGCAGTACTTC. This gives the protein CASRSLGGQYF.

The chain is built from TRBV2 and TRBJ2-3, with 10 positions matching TRBD2. Trimming at V came to 5 bases and at J to 4 bases, leaving 6 bases not matched to a gene. This CDR3 has 15 amino acids. Per germline, CDR1 SNHLY and CDR2 FYNNEI. DNA of the CDR3: TGTGCCAGCAGTCTAGCGGGAGCCAGCGCAGATACGCAGTATTTT. Its translation is CASSLAGASADTQYF.

The chain links TRBV28 to TRBJ2-2; 8 nucleotides align to TRBD2. V lost 7 bases and J lost 7; bases outside the gene matches: 5. Germline V lookup: CDR1 MDHEN, CDR2 SYDVKM. This CDR3 region has 13 residues. CDR3 residues: CASNGGASGELFF. The CDR3 nucleotides read TGTGCCAGCAACGGGGGGGCGAGCGGGGAGCTGTTTTTT.

This chain joins TRBV28 and TRBJ2-7; 8 nucleotides match TRBD1. The CDR3 is 15 residues long. Germline loops: CDR1 MDHEN, CDR2 SYDVKM. J was trimmed by 3 bases and V by 2 bases; bases with no gene match: 6. CDR3 in amino acids: CASSLGDRTYYEQYF. CDR3 sequence (DNA): TGTGCCAGCAGTTTAGGGGACAGGACTTACTACGAGCAGTACTTC.

V usage is TRBV5-4 and J usage is TRBJ2-1, with 7 bases lining up with TRBD2. The germline CDR1 and CDR2 sequences are SGHNT and YYREEE (reference sequence). With V trimmed by 4 bases and J by 3 bases, 10 bases remained unmatched. There are 16 residues in the CDR3. The CDR3 bases are TGTGCCAGCAGCCCCCGGAGGGAGGGAATCTACAATGAGCAGTTCTTC. Residues: CASSPRREGIYNEQFF.

This chain joins TRBV7-3 and TRBJ2-1; 8 bases are shared with TRBD2. Germline lookup yields CDR1 SGHTA and CDR2 FQGTGA. V was clipped by 2 bases and J by 7 bases; unmatched bases: 7. This CDR3 is built from 15 residues. The DNA of the CDR3 is TGTGCCAGCAGCTTAGCGGGAGGACTATCGAATGAGCAGTTCTTC. Encoded protein: CASSLAGGLSNEQFF.

The rearrangement joins TRBV2 to TRBJ1-1; possible D gene TRBD1, 5 bases. The CDR3 covers 13 residues. The germline V and J ends were trimmed by 3 bases and 1 base, with 6 bases remaining between them. Germline CDR1 SNHLY, CDR2 FYNNEI. The CDR3 DNA reads TGTGCCAGCAGTGACAGGGAGAACACTGAAGCTTTCTTT. Its translation is CASSDRENTEAFF.

The CDR3 region has the DNA TGCGCCAGCAGCCTCGGGACAGCAACCTACGAGCAGTACTTC. Protein sequence: CASSLGTATYEQYF. The gene calls are TRBV5-1 and TRBJ2-7; TRBD1 matches at 7 bases. The CDR3 loop spans 14 amino acids. Germline CDR1 SGHRS, CDR2 YFSETQ. The ends lost 4 bases at V and 2 bases at J; junction bases unmatched: 6.

The gene calls are TRBV7-6 and TRBJ2-1; D call uncertain. V was pared by 7 bases and J by 5 bases, with 12 bases between. CDR1 is SGHVS, CDR2 FNYEAQ, per germline. The CDR3 is 13 amino acids. Here the CDR3 DNA reads TGTGCCAGCACCCCGGAGTCAGACAATGAGCAGTTCTTC. It specifies CASTPESDNEQFF. Using reference TRBV7-6 and TRBJ2-1 for the parts outside the CDR3, the full variable domain is GAGVSQSPRYKVTKRGQDVALRCDPISGHVSLYWYRQALGQGPEFLTYFNYEAQQDKSGLPNDRFSAERPEGSISTLTIQRTEQRDSAMYRCASTPESDNEQFFGPGTRLTVL.

The chain joins TRBV9 to TRBJ1-3; D not certain. Germline V gene data show CDR1 as SGDLS and CDR2 as YYNGEE. The CDR3 has 14 residues. V was trimmed by 6 bases and J by 6 bases, leaving 16 bases between them. CDR3 sequence reads: CASTPQDDENTIYF. The CDR3 DNA reads TGTGCCAGCACCCCCCAGGATGACGAAAACACCATATATTTT.

V and J are TRBV28 and TRBJ1-4, with D uncertain. Trimming took off 5 bases at V and 8 bases at J, with 21 bases between the two ends. Germline assignment: CDR1 MDHEN and CDR2 SYDVKM. The CDR3 covers 16 residues. The CDR3 sequence: CASSPLQTIRREKLFF. In DNA, the CDR3 is TGTGCCAGCAGTCCCCTCCAGACAATCAGACGGGAAAAACTGTTTTTT.

The chain is built from TRBV7-2 and TRBJ2-5, with TRBD1 matching over 7 bases. V was pared by 7 bases and J by 3 bases, with 14 bases of the junction left unmatched. From germline, CDR1 is SGHTA and CDR2 FQGNSA. This CDR3 has 16 residues. CDR3 loop: CASTPRWDSSKETQYF. Here the CDR3 DNA reads TGTGCCAGCACCCCACGGTGGGACAGTTCCAAAGAGACCCAGTACTTC.

The rearrangement uses TRBV30 and TRBJ2-1; 10 nucleotides align to TRBD2. The CDR3 totals 16 residues. V shed 7 bases and J 10 bases; nucleotides not matched to a gene: 19. The germline V gene has CDR1 GTSNPN and CDR2 SVGIG (reference sequence). The CDR3 DNA sequence: TGTGCCTTGTACCGTGGGCCTAGCGGGAGACTAGGAGAGCAGTTCTTC. Translated: CALYRGPSGRLGEQFF.

The chain employs TRBV9 and TRBJ2-2; TRBD2 aligns across 11 bases. J was trimmed by 1 base and V by 4 bases; bases with no gene match: 6. The CDR3 spans 17 residues. Germline CDR1 and CDR2: SGDLS and YYNGEE. The CDR3, as DNA: TGTGCCAGCAGCCCCCGTAGCGGGAGGGAGAACACCGGGGAGCTGTTTTTT. Residues: CASSPRSGRENTGELFF.

In this sample, this clone turned up once. J is TRBJ2-2 and V is TRBV2; perhaps TRBD1 as D (5 bases). Between the trimmed V and J ends, which lost 3 bases and 0 bases, there was a span of 8 bases. Germline V gene data show CDR1 as SNHLY and CDR2 as FYNNEI. This CDR3 region has 15 residues. CDR3 loop: CASSEDTTNTGELFF. Written as DNA, the CDR3 is TGTGCCAGCAGTGAGGACACCACGAACACCGGGGAGCTGTTTTTT.